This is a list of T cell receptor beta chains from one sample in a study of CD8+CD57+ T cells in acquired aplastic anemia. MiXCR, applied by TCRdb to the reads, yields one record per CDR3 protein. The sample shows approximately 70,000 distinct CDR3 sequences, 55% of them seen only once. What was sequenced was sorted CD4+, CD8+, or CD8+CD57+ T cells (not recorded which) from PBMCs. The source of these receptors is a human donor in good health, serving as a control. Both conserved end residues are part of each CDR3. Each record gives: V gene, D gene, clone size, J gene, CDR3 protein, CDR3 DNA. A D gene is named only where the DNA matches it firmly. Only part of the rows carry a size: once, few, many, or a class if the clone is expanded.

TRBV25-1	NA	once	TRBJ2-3	CASRRASTDTQYF	TGTGCCAGCAGGCGGGCCTCCACAGATACGCAGTATTTT
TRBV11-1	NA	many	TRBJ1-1	CASSLRQGRATEAFF	TGTGCCAGCAGCTTAAGGCAGGGCCGCGCCACTGAAGCTTTCTTT
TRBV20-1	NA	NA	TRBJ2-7	CSAELRTEQYF	TGCAGTGCTGAGCTTAGAACCGAGCAGTACTTC
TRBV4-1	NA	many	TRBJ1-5	CASSQVVGVTPQPQHF	TGCGCCAGCAGCCAAGTTGTAGGGGTCACCCCTCAGCCCCAGCATTTT
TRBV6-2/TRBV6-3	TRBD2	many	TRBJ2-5	CASRKSGSGAETQYF	TGTGCCAGCAGAAAGAGCGGGAGTGGGGCGGAGACCCAGTACTTC
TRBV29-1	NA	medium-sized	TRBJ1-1	CSVAQRNTEAFF	TGCAGCGTTGCACAACGAAACACTGAAGCTTTCTTT
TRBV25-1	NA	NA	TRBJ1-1	CASSLGRKEAFF	TGTGCCAGCAGTCTAGGCAGAAAAGAAGCTTTCTTT
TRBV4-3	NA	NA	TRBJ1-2	CASSQEGVGQGYTF	TGCGCCAGCAGCCAAGAAGGGGTTGGGCAGGGCTACACCTTC
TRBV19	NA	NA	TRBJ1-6	CASSMPREGSPLHF	TGTGCCAGTAGTATGCCACGAGAGGGTTCACCCCTCCACTTT
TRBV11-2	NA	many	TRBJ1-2	CASSLEGNLYGYTF	TGTGCCAGCAGCTTAGAAGGGAACCTCTATGGCTACACCTTC
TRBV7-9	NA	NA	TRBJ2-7	CASSRNRRYEQYF	TGTGCCAGCAGCCGTAACAGGAGGTACGAGCAGTACTTC
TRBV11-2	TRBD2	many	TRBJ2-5	CASSWTSGPQETQYF	TGTGCCAGCTCCTGGACTAGCGGGCCTCAAGAGACCCAGTACTTC
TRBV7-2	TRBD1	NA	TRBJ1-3	CASSFDRGTGNTIYF	TGTGCCAGCAGCTTTGACAGGGGAACGGGAAACACCATATATTTT
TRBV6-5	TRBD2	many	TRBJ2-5	CASSYGAGATETQYF	TGTGCCAGCAGTTACGGGGCGGGAGCCACAGAGACCCAGTACTTC
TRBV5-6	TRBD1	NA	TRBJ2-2	CASSLGQVANTGELFF	TGTGCCAGCAGCTTAGGACAGGTGGCGAACACCGGGGAGCTGTTTTTT
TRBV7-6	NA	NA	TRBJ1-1	CASSLGTTGTEAFF	TGTGCCAGCAGCTTAGGGACAACGGGGACTGAAGCTTTCTTT
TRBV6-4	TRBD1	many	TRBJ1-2	CASSGQGDRRDGYTF	TGTGCCAGCAGTGGACAGGGGGATCGAAGAGATGGCTACACCTTC
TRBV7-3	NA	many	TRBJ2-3	CASSLGLFGDTQYF	TGTGCCAGCAGCCTAGGACTATTCGGGGATACGCAGTATTTT
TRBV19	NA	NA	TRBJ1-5	CASSTGTFLGSNQPQHF	TGTGCCAGTAGTACCGGGACATTCTTGGGGAGCAATCAGCCCCAGCATTTT
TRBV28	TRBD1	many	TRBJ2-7	CASRATGTGSPNEQYF	TGTGCCAGCAGGGCTACCGGGACAGGGTCCCCCAACGAGCAGTACTTC
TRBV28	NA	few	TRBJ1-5	CASRRGGGVRNQPQHF	TGTGCCAGCAGACGTGGGGGAGGGGTTCGGAATCAGCCCCAGCATTTT
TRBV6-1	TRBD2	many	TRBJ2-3	CASRTSPGLAPDTQYF	TGTGCCAGCCGCACGTCCCCTGGACTAGCGCCTGATACGCAGTATTTT
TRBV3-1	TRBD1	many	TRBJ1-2	CASSQRQGARYYGYTF	TGTGCCAGCAGCCAGAGACAGGGGGCGCGGTACTATGGCTACACCTTC
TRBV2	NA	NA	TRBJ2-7	CASSLLAGSSYEQYF	TGTGCCAGCAGTTTGCTCGCGGGAAGCTCCTACGAGCAGTACTTC
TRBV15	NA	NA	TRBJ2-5	CATTRGLQETQYF	TGTGCCACGACGCGGGGACTCCAAGAGACCCAGTACTTC
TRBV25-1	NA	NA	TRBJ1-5	CASSPRGGVGAYEHF	TGTGCCAGCAGCCCGAGGGGCGGAGTGGGCGCCTACGAGCATTTT
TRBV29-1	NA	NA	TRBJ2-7	CSVGSPYEQYF	TGCAGCGTTGGATCCCCCTACGAGCAGTACTTC
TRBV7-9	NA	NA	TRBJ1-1	CASSPSDETEAFF	TGTGCCAGCAGCCCCAGTGATGAGACTGAAGCTTTCTTT
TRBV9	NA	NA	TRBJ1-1	CASSTRANTEAFF	TGTGCCAGCAGCACCCGAGCGAACACTGAAGCTTTCTTT
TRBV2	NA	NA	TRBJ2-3	CASSDLGLTDTQYF	TGTGCCAGCAGTGACCTGGGACTCACAGATACGCAGTATTTT
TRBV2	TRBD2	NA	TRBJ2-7	CASISEGGTSGRAREQYF	TGTGCCAGCATCTCGGAGGGAGGGACTAGCGGGAGGGCCCGGGAGCAGTACTTC
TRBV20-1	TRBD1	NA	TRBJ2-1	CSASNRLAGGVDEQFF	TGCAGTGCTAGCAACCGATTGGCAGGGGGTGTCGATGAGCAGTTCTTC
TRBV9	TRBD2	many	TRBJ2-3	CASSKGLAGGNTDTQYF	TGTGCCAGCAGCAAGGGACTAGCGGGAGGGAACACAGATACGCAGTATTTT
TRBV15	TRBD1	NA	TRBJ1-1	CATSRDRATEAFF	TGTGCCACCAGCAGGGACAGGGCTACTGAAGCTTTCTTT
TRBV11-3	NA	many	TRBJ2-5	CASSPRTAETQYF	TGTGCCAGCAGCCCCCGAACCGCGGAGACCCAGTACTTC
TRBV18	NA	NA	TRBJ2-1	CASSPPERNNEQFF	TGTGCCAGCTCACCACCGGAAAGAAACAATGAGCAGTTCTTC
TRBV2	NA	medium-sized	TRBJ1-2	CASRFIQGPRRGYTF	TGTGCCAGCAGATTTATCCAGGGCCCACGTCGTGGCTACACCTTC
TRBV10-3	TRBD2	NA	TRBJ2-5	CAISEMGGQETQYF	TGTGCCATCAGTGAGATGGGAGGGCAAGAGACCCAGTACTTC
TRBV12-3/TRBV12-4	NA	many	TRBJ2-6	CASGPTTGANVLTF	TGTGCCAGCGGTCCGACGACTGGGGCCAACGTCCTGACTTTC
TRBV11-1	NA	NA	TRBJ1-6	CASSSRSVDYNSPLHF	TGTGCCAGCAGCTCCCGATCCGTCGACTATAATTCACCCCTCCACTTT